This T cell receptor beta chain comes out of a study of cytomegalovirus exposure and HLA in healthy donors. Primers for the PCR totalled 60 Vbeta and 13 Jbeta. Here immunoSEQ multiplex PCR was the method, and the copy in TCRdb shows in-frame clones only, minus some. The sample contains 200,000 or so clones, approximately 82% of which appear only once. The V segment lost 3 bases and the J segment 2 bases; nucleotides outside the gene matches: 4. The germline V gene encodes CDR1 SGHRS and CDR2 YFSETQ. The CDR3 is 16 residues long. The receptor was isolated from a woman under 30 in good health and CMV-seropositive. V usage is TRBV5-1 and J usage is TRBJ2-6; 8 bases match TRBD1. The specimen sequenced was PBMCs. The CDR3 DNA reads TGCGCCAGCAGCTCCTTACAGGGGGCTGGGGCCAACGTCCTGACTTTC. Its protein product is CASSSLQGAGANVLTF. The full variable domain, rest sourced from reference TRBV5-1 and TRBJ2-6, is KAGVTQTPRYLIKTRGQQVTLSCSPISGHRSVSWYQQTPGQGLQFLFEYFSETQRNKGNFPGRFSGRQFSNSRSEMNVSTLELGDSALYLCASSSLQGAGANVLTFGAGSRLTVL.